These 10 T cell receptor beta chains share one sample of origin, sequenced in a study of blood T cell repertoires in COVID-19. The repertoire was sequenced with immunoSEQ multiplex PCR; TCRdb's copy has only in-frame clones and lacks some. The sample records more than 150,000 clones, about 80% being singletons. Material: PBMCs or T cells enriched from blood (not recorded which). These receptors were obtained from a man in his fifties or sixties who had been exposed to COVID-19.

The chain is built from TRBV3-1 (or the pseudogene TRBV3-2) and TRBJ2-1; TRBD2 matches 10 bases. After removal of 4 bases from V and 6 bases from J, the junction contained 6 bases not matched to a gene. The CDR3 consists of 15 residues. CDR1 and CDR2 (germline): LGHDT, YNNKEL (reference sequence). CDR3 DNA sequence: TGTGCCAGCAGCCGAGAACTAGCGGGAAGCAATGAGCAGTTCTTC. Its protein product is CASSRELAGSNEQFF.

The chain combines TRBV6-5 with TRBJ2-2, with D tentatively TRBD2 (5 bases). The CDR3 covers 13 residues. The germline gives CDR1 MNHEY, CDR2 SVGAGI. V was pared by 7 bases and J by 5 bases, with 11 bases between. CDR3 in DNA: TGTGCCAGCAAACGGGGAATAACCGGGGAGCTGTTTTTT. Protein sequence: CASKRGITGELFF.

The V gene is TRBV24-1, the J gene TRBJ2-1, with 10 bases that match TRBD2. Trimming took 4 bases from V and 1 from J; bases not matched to a gene: 3. CDR1 is KGHDR and CDR2 is SFDVKD in the germline V gene. CDR3 length: 16 residues. DNA of the CDR3: TGTGCCACCAGTGACGCTAGCGGGAGTTCCTACAATGAGCAGTTCTTC. It specifies CATSDASGSSYNEQFF.

The chain has TRBV27 and TRBJ1-2; maybe TRBD1 (6 bases). V was pared by 3 bases and J by 4 bases, with 15 bases between. This CDR3 contains 15 residues. Germline V gene data show CDR1 as MNHEY and CDR2 as SMNVEV (reference sequence). CDR3 in amino acids: CASSLSGGGPYGYTF. The CDR3 nucleotides are TGTGCCAGCAGTTTGTCGGGGGGCGGGCCCTATGGCTACACCTTC.

The chain couples TRBV30 to TRBJ2-3, with 7 positions matching TRBD2. There are 15 residues in the CDR3. Germline CDR1 is GTSNPN and CDR2 is SVGIG (reference sequence). Unmatched junction bases numbered 11, after V lost 4 bases and J lost 4 bases. The CDR3 region is CAWTSWREPADTQYF. The CDR3 nucleotides read TGTGCCTGGACCTCCTGGCGGGAGCCCGCAGATACGCAGTATTTT.

The V and J genes are TRBV15 and TRBJ1-2, with no clear D. This CDR3 contains 13 residues. Germline V gene data show CDR1 as LNHNV and CDR2 as YYDKDF (reference sequence). V lost 1 base, J lost 5 bases, and 8 bases lay in between. CDR3 protein: CATSRGGQYGYTF. The CDR3, as DNA: TGTGCCACCAGCAGAGGAGGGCAGTATGGCTACACCTTC.

The chain is built from TRBV29-1 and TRBJ2-3; maybe TRBD2 (5 bases). This CDR3 comprises 12 residues. V gave up 2 bases and J gave up 6 bases, with 9 bases separating them. Germline V CDR1 and CDR2: SQVTM, ANQGSEA. CDR3 sequence (DNA): TGCAGCGTTGAATCCGCGGGTGATACGCAGTATTTT. Amino acid sequence: CSVESAGDTQYF.

The chain has TRBV6-4 and TRBJ1-1; 7 bases line up with TRBD1. Germline assignment: CDR1 MRHNA and CDR2 SNTAGT. CDR3 length equals 13 residues. V gave up 4 bases and J gave up 5 bases; unmatched junction bases: 4. The CDR3 spells CASSATGETEAFF. CDR3 nucleotide sequence: TGTGCCAGCAGTGCTACAGGGGAAACTGAAGCTTTCTTT.

The chain joins TRBV19 to TRBJ1-4, with D unresolved. V lost 11 bases to trimming and J lost 7 bases, with 29 bases between them. Germline CDR1 reads LNHDA; CDR2 reads SQIVND (reference sequence). The CDR3 consists of 17 residues. The CDR3 region has the DNA TGTGCCTCCAGCCCCTCGGAGAATATTATAATTCGTGAAAAACTGTTTTTT. It is translated as CASSPSENIIIREKLFF.

The rearrangement joins TRBV12-5 to TRBJ1-6; maybe TRBD1 (5 bases). The V end was cut by 7 bases, the J end by 10 bases, with 14 bases between. Looked up from germline, CDR1 is LGHNT and CDR2 is FRNRAP. This CDR3 comprises 13 residues. The CDR3 DNA is TGTGCTAGTGTTGAAAGCGGGGGGTCACCCCTCCACTTT. Encoded protein: CASVESGGSPLHF.